These 28 T cell receptor beta chains share one sample of origin, sequenced in a study of cytomegalovirus exposure and HLA in healthy donors. PCR amplification relied on 60 Vbeta primers (plus 13 Jbeta primers). TCRdb keeps only in-frame clones here, not all; method: immunoSEQ multiplex PCR. The data show 200,000 to 250,000 clones, 70% to 90% seen once. The sample consisted of PBMCs. The origin of the receptors is a woman aged 60-70 years in good health and CMV-seropositive.

As DNA, the CDR3 is TGCGCCAGCAGCTATGGACTAGCGGGAGGTTTAGAGACCCAGTACTTC. This sequence encodes CASSYGLAGGLETQYF. This sequence joins TRBV4-1 and TRBJ2-5; 14 bases fit TRBD2. CDR1 is MGHRA, CDR2 YSYEKL, per germline. The CDR3 has 16 amino acids. Losses at the gene ends were 5 bases for V and 4 bases for J; bases not matched to a gene: 6.

This clone was picked up one time. The rearrangement joins TRBV19 to TRBJ2-7; D is perhaps TRBD1 (6 bases). V lost 0 bases, J lost 1 base, and 10 bases lay in between. CDR3 size: 15 residues. Germline assignment: CDR1 LNHDA and CDR2 SQIVND (reference sequence). CDR3 in amino acids: CASSIEPGQSYEQYF. Written as DNA, the CDR3 is TGTGCCAGTAGTATAGAGCCCGGACAGTCCTACGAGCAGTACTTC. The whole variable domain, filled in from reference TRBV19 and TRBJ2-7, reads DGGITQSPKYLFRKEGQNVTLSCEQNLNHDAMYWYRQDPGQGLRLIYYSQIVNDFQKGDIAEGYSVSREKKESFPLTVTSAQKNPTAFYLCASSIEPGQSYEQYFGPGTRLTVT.

The chain's CDR3 is CASLFDSAEPNGYTF. The CDR3 nucleotides read TGTGCCAGCCTCTTCGACTCCGCTGAGCCGAATGGCTACACCTTC. The V call is TRBV10-3, the J call TRBJ1-2; D uncertain. From germline, CDR1 is ENHRY and CDR2 SYGVKD. The CDR3 runs 15 residues. V was trimmed by 10 bases and J by 6 bases, leaving 24 bases between them.

The gene calls are TRBV7-9 and TRBJ2-7; tentatively, D is TRBD2 (6 bases). CDR1 and CDR2 from the germline V gene are SEHNR and FQNEAQ (reference sequence). Trimming took 6 bases from V and 4 from J, leaving 16 bases between them. There are 14 residues in the CDR3. The CDR3 DNA is TGTGCCAGCAGTCCTAGCGCCGTAAGTTACGAGCAGTACTTC. Protein product: CASSPSAVSYEQYF.

The V gene is TRBV19, the J gene TRBJ2-7, with D maybe TRBD2 (5 bases). CDR1 and CDR2 from the germline V gene are LNHDA and SQIVND (reference sequence). The V end lost 2 bases, the J end lost 7 bases, and 12 bases lay between the germline ends. The CDR3 spans 13 residues. The CDR3 nucleotides read TGTGCCAGTAGTATACCCCTGCCGGGGGAGCAGTACTTC. Protein product: CASSIPLPGEQYF.

A note on this clone: Other DNA variants within this sample encode the same CDR3. V is TRBV5-1 and J is TRBJ2-3; no definite D call. CDR1 SGHRS and CDR2 YFSETQ come from the germline V gene. V was trimmed by 0 bases and J by 3 bases, leaving 11 bases between them. The CDR3 loop spans 15 amino acids. CDR3 region: CASSLALAGTDTQYF. The CDR3 bases are TGCGCCAGCAGCTTGGCGTTAGCTGGTACAGATACGCAGTATTTT.

This chain uses TRBV5-6 with TRBJ2-1, with D hard to call. The CDR3 is made up of 17 amino acids. V was cut by 0 bases and J by 0 bases, with 13 bases left in between. Germline V gene data show CDR1 as SGHDT and CDR2 as YYEEEE. CDR3 residues: CASSLAPPRSSYNEQFF. DNA for the CDR3: TGTGCCAGCAGCTTGGCCCCCCCCCGCAGCTCCTACAATGAGCAGTTCTTC.

The chain recombines TRBV5-1 with TRBJ1-1; 7 bases are shared with TRBD1. Germline CDR1 reads SGHRS; CDR2 reads YFSETQ. The CDR3 is 14 residues long. Germline trimming cut 4 bases from V and 7 bases from J; bases unmatched to any gene: 10. The CDR3 loop is CASSPGQRVLEAFF. For the CDR3, the DNA is TGCGCCAGCAGCCCGGGACAGCGAGTCCTTGAAGCTTTCTTT.

The chain is built from TRBV29-1 and TRBJ2-1, with TRBD1 as a possible D gene (6 bases). Between the trimmed V and J ends, which lost 6 bases and 1 base, there was a span of 7 bases. The CDR3 runs to 12 residues. Germline-derived CDR1 and CDR2 are SQVTM and ANQGSEA. The CDR3 sequence: CSVDRSYNEQFF. CDR3 in DNA: TGCAGCGTCGACAGGTCCTACAATGAGCAGTTCTTC.

CDR3 sequence (DNA): TGCGCCAGCAGCTTCCGACAAGCCCTTGGGACCCAGTACTTC. It yields the protein CASSFRQALGTQYF. The rearrangement uses TRBV5-1 and TRBJ2-5; no reliable D call. Germline V gene data show CDR1 as SGHRS and CDR2 as YFSETQ. V was trimmed by 2 bases and J by 7 bases, leaving 15 bases between them. The CDR3 has 14 residues.

This chain uses TRBV5-4 with TRBJ2-2, with 7 positions matching TRBD2. V lost 4 bases and J lost 5; bases outside the gene matches: 11. The V gene's germline CDR1 is SGHNT and CDR2 YYREEE (reference sequence). The CDR3 totals 16 residues. The CDR3 is CASSQSAGAATGELFF. CDR3 DNA: TGTGCCAGCAGCCAAAGCGCGGGAGCGGCTACCGGGGAGCTGTTTTTT.

This chain connects TRBV30 to TRBJ2-1, with 12 bases matching TRBD2. This CDR3 comprises 21 residues. The germline CDR1 and CDR2 sequences are GTSNPN and SVGIG (reference sequence). V was clipped by 0 bases and J by 5 bases; unmatched bases: 20. CDR3 nucleotide sequence: TGTGCCTGGAGTGTACGTCTCAAGGCTAGCGGGAGGGCAGGCTTTCACAATGAGCAGTTCTTC. This translates into CAWSVRLKASGRAGFHNEQFF.

The chain couples TRBV13 to TRBJ1-1; TRBD1 matches at 8 bases. The junction had 10 bases not matched to a gene; V was cut back by 4 bases and J by 0 bases. This CDR3 spans 17 amino acids. CDR1 and CDR2 (germline): PRHDT, FYEKMQ (reference sequence). The CDR3 bases are TGTGCCAGCAGCTGGAGGACAGGGCCACACATGAACACTGAAGCTTTCTTT. Amino acid sequence: CASSWRTGPHMNTEAFF.

The gene calls are TRBV7-8 and TRBJ1-2, with TRBD1 identical over 7 bases. The CDR3 sequence is 16 residues long. V was clipped by 5 bases and J by 4 bases; unmatched bases: 13. Germline loops: CDR1 SGHVS, CDR2 FQNEAQ. CDR3 region: CASSARAGGPLYGYTF. CDR3 nucleotides: TGTGCCAGCAGCGCACGGGCAGGGGGACCCCTCTATGGCTACACCTTC.

The genes are TRBV19 and TRBJ2-1, with 8 positions matching TRBD2. Germline values: CDR1 LNHDA, CDR2 SQIVND (reference sequence). V lost 3 bases, J lost 0 bases, and 1 base stayed unmatched. CDR3 length equals 15 residues. CDR3: CASSMSGSSYNEQFF. The CDR3, as DNA: TGTGCCAGTAGTATGAGCGGGAGCTCCTACAATGAGCAGTTCTTC.

The V gene is TRBV19, the J gene TRBJ2-1; D is uncertain. V lost 6 bases and J 0 bases, leaving 21 bases between the germline ends. In germline, CDR1 is LNHDA, CDR2 SQIVND (reference sequence). The CDR3 consists of 18 residues. This chain's CDR3 is CASRSNGDGSSSYNEQFF. For the CDR3, the DNA is TGTGCCAGTAGATCCAATGGAGACGGGTCAAGCTCCTACAATGAGCAGTTCTTC.

The rearrangement links TRBV28 to TRBJ2-3; a weak D match, TRBD2 (6 bases). Between the trimmed V and J ends, which lost 5 bases and 1 base, there was a span of 13 bases. CDR1 and CDR2 (germline): MDHEN, SYDVKM. The length of the CDR3 is 15 residues. In nucleotides, the CDR3 is TGTGCCAGCAGTGGAGGGCAGGTTGGCACAGATACGCAGTATTTT. This gives the protein CASSGGQVGTDTQYF.

The chain recombines TRBV5-1 with TRBJ2-5, with 8 bases lining up with TRBD2. In germline, CDR1 is SGHRS, CDR2 YFSETQ. With 6 bases clipped from V and 5 bases from J, the junction kept 12 bases outside the gene matches. The CDR3 totals 15 residues. The CDR3 is CASTPGRALYETQYF. The CDR3 bases are TGCGCCAGCACCCCCGGGAGGGCCTTGTACGAGACCCAGTACTTC.

This clone was counted only a few times. This chain connects TRBV18 to TRBJ1-3, with D maybe TRBD1 (6 bases). The germline V and J ends were trimmed by 3 bases and 6 bases, with 9 bases remaining between them. Germline V gene data show CDR1 as KGHSH and CDR2 as LQKENI. The CDR3 extends over 13 amino acids. The CDR3 DNA sequence: TGTGCCAGCTCACCCCGGGACACAAACACCATATATTTT. It is translated as CASSPRDTNTIYF.

The chain links TRBV5-1 to TRBJ2-5, with D maybe TRBD1 (6 bases). Germline CDR1 is SGHRS and CDR2 is YFSETQ. This CDR3 is built from 15 residues. Deletions cut 2 bases from V and 3 bases from J, with 14 bases between. In nucleotides, the CDR3 is TGCGCCAGCAGCTTCCACCCAAGGGGGAAAGAGACCCAGTACTTC. Protein sequence: CASSFHPRGKETQYF.

The V call is TRBV27, the J call TRBJ2-1; 8 nucleotides line up with TRBD2. CDR1 is MNHEY, CDR2 SMNVEV, per germline (reference sequence). This CDR3 is 14 amino acids long. The V and J ends lost 8 bases and 8 bases, in that order; junction bases with no gene match: 11. Here the CDR3 DNA reads TGTGCCAGCCGGCCCATCGGACTAGCCGATGAGCAGTTCTTC. Encoded protein: CASRPIGLADEQFF.

The chain employs TRBV5-5 and TRBJ2-1; D gene uncertain. V lost 0 bases and J lost 0, with 10 bases in between. The germline CDR1 and CDR2 sequences are SGHKS and YYEKEE (reference sequence). The CDR3 covers 16 residues. In DNA, the CDR3 is TGTGCCAGCAGCTTGGCTCCAATGAGCTCCTACAATGAGCAGTTCTTC. It specifies CASSLAPMSSYNEQFF.

The rearrangement links TRBV5-1 to TRBJ1-4; D is ambiguous. Trimming left V 4 bases short and J 4 bases short, with 17 bases between. The CDR3 is made up of 16 amino acids. Germline CDR1 reads SGHRS; CDR2 reads YFSETQ. The CDR3 loop is CASSPSLGGGNEKLFF. The CDR3 DNA sequence: TGCGCCAGCAGCCCCAGTTTAGGCGGCGGTAATGAAAAACTGTTTTTT. Drawing the rest from reference TRBV5-1 and TRBJ1-4, the complete variable domain is KAGVTQTPRYLIKTRGQQVTLSCSPISGHRSVSWYQQTPGQGLQFLFEYFSETQRNKGNFPGRFSGRQFSNSRSEMNVSTLELGDSALYLCASSPSLGGGNEKLFFGSGTQLSVL.

The chain links TRBV5-6 to TRBJ2-2; D unclear. CDR3 length: 13 amino acids. V was pared by 5 bases and J by 6 bases, with 11 bases between. CDR1 and CDR2 from the germline V gene are SGHDT and YYEEEE. CDR3 amino acids: CASSRRGPGELFF. In nucleotides, the CDR3 is TGTGCCAGCAGTCGCCGTGGGCCCGGGGAGCTGTTTTTT.

This chain joins TRBV5-1 and TRBJ2-1; TRBD2 aligns across 9 bases. CDR3 length: 14 amino acids. The V segment lost 3 bases and the J segment 6 bases; nucleotides outside the gene matches: 4. The V gene's germline CDR1 is SGHRS and CDR2 YFSETQ. The CDR3: CASSSRAGGNEQFF. The CDR3 DNA reads as TGCGCCAGCAGCTCCCGAGCGGGAGGCAATGAGCAGTTCTTC.

CDR3 sequence reads: CATRDTLYEQYF. DNA for the CDR3: TGTGCCACCCGGGACACCCTCTACGAGCAGTACTTC. J is TRBJ2-7 and V is TRBV27; maybe TRBD1 (6 bases). V was cut by 10 bases and J by 3 bases, with 13 bases left in between. There are 12 residues in the CDR3. Germline CDR1 and CDR2: MNHEY and SMNVEV (reference sequence).

The genes are TRBV5-6 and TRBJ2-5, with D perhaps TRBD2 (6 bases). The CDR3 length is 14 residues. CDR1 is SGHDT and CDR2 is YYEEEE in the germline V gene. V lost 3 bases and J lost 2, with 11 bases in between. CDR3 coding DNA: TGTGCCAGCAGCTGGTTTGCGGGGCAAGAGACCCAGTACTTC. As protein: CASSWFAGQETQYF.

V and J are TRBV7-3 and TRBJ2-2; unclear D gene. Trimming left V 1 base short and J 6 bases short, with 6 bases between. CDR1 is SGHTA and CDR2 is FQGTGA in the germline V gene. The CDR3 is made up of 13 amino acids. This chain's CDR3 is CASSLIVAGELFF. CDR3 sequence (DNA): TGTGCCAGCAGCTTAATAGTGGCCGGGGAGCTGTTTTTT.